This TCR beta chain was identified during a study of blood T cell repertoires in COVID-19. The overall study: PBMCs, B-cell-depleted T cells, or T cells were the source of the cDNA or gDNA that made up the material.

Produced via immunoSEQ multiplex PCR; TCRdb's table is partial and in-frame only. The table includes about 280,000 clones, about four fifths detected once. Individuals drawn from around 25 US areas were about 18 to 100 years old. Within 2 weeks before study entry, exposed participants met a COVID-19 case. Germline assignment: CDR1 SGHRS and CDR2 YFSETQ. The CDR3 is made up of 15 amino acids. Trimming left V 2 bases short and J 7 bases short, with 16 bases between. Sequencing input: PBMCs or T cells enriched from blood (not recorded which). The sequence was obtained from a middle-aged man who had been exposed to COVID-19. The gene calls are TRBV5-1 and TRBJ2-1; the D gene is possibly TRBD1 (5 bases). Here the CDR3 reads CASSFWAGNGNEQFF. As DNA, the CDR3 is TGCGCCAGCAGCTTCTGGGCAGGGAATGGGAATGAGCAGTTCTTC.